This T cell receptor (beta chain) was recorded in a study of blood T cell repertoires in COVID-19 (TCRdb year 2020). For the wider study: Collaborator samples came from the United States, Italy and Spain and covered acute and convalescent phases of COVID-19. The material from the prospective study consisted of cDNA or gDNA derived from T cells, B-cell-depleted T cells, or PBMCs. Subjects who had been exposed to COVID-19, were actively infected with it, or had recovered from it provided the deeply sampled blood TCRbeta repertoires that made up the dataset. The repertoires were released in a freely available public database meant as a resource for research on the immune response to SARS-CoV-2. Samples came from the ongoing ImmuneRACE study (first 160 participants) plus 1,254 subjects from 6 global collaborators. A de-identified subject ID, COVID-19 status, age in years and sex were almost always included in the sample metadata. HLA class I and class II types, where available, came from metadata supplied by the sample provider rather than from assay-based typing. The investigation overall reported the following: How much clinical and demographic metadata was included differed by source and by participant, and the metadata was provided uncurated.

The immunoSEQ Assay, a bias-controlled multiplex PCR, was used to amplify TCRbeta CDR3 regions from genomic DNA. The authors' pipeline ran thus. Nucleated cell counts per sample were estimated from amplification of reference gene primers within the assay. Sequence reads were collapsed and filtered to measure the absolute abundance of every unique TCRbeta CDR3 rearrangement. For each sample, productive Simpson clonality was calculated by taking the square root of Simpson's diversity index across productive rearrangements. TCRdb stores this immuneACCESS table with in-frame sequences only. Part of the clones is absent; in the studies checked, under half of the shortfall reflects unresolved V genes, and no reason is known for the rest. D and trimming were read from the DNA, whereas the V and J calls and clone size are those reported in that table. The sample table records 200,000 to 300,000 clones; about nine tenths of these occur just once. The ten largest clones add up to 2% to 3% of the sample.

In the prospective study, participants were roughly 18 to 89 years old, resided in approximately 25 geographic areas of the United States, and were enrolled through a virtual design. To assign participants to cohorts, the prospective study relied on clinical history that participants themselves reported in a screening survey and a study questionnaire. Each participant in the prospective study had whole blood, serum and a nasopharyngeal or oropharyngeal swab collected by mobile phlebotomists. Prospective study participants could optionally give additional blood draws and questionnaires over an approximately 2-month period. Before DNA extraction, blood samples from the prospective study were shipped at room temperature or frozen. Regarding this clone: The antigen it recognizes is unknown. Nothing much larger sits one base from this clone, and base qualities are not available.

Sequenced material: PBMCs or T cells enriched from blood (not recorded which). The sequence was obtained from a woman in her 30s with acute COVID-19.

The CDR3 in this case is CASSMAQGDGYTF. At the DNA level, the sequence is TGTGCCAGTAGTATGGCTCAGGGCGACGGCTACACCTTC. The chain is made from TRBV19 and TRBJ1-2; perhaps TRBD1 is the D gene, with 5 bases matching. The germline V gene (reference sequence) supplies CDR1 LNHDA and CDR2 SQIVND. Spanning cysteine to phenylalanine, the CDR3 consists of 13 amino acids. Only the CDR3 part of the read is kept: 39 bases, read in frame from the first base. Trimming removed 3 bases from V and 8 bases from J, leaving 13 bases between the germline ends.